These 17 T cell receptor beta chains came from one sample sequenced in a study of post-analysis software for immune sequencing data. Study findings and constraints: Five TRBV segments, including TRBV5-6, TRBV5-1 and TRBV20-1, were more frequent in patients than controls.

TCR beta cDNA libraries had unique molecular identifiers. One entry per CDR3 protein, called by TCRdb with MiXCR from the PCR reads. The profile shows a few hundred thousand distinct CDR3 sequences, around a third of them singletons. Their target antigens are unknown. The sample taken for sequencing was blood. The receptors come from a girl under 18 with multiple sclerosis.

V usage is TRBV10-3 and J usage is TRBJ1-5; D is undetermined. Germline CDR1 and CDR2: ENHRY and SYGVKD. This CDR3 contains 13 residues. Trimming removed 0 bases from V and 6 bases from J, with 6 bases in between. The CDR3: CAISESPLQPQHF. CDR3 bases: TGTGCCATCAGTGAGTCCCCTCTTCAGCCCCAGCATTTT.

There are a few counts of this clonotype. J is TRBJ2-7 and V is TRBV28, with 8 bases fitting TRBD1. V dropped 4 bases and J dropped 5; count of bases not matched to a gene: 13. Germline V gene sequence: CDR1 MDHEN, CDR2 SYDVKM. The CDR3 spans 16 residues. The chain's CDR3 is CASSSIRQGRVDEQYF. The CDR3 region has the DNA TGTGCCAGCAGTTCCATCCGACAGGGGAGAGTGGACGAGCAGTACTTC.

This clonotype came up a few times. The rearrangement joins TRBV20-1 to TRBJ1-5; D perhaps matches TRBD1 (6 bases). Germline V gene sequence: CDR1 DFQATT, CDR2 SNEGSKA (reference sequence). CDR3 length: 12 residues. V shed 4 bases and J shed 9 bases, with 13 bases lying between them. The CDR3 DNA sequence: TGCAGTGCTACAGGGGACGAATCGCCCCAGCATTTT. Residues: CSATGDESPQHF.

This clonotype was counted only a few times. The gene calls are TRBV27 and TRBJ1-6, with 9 bases that match TRBD1. The CDR3 covers 16 residues. The V gene's germline CDR1 is MNHEY and CDR2 SMNVEV (reference sequence). With V trimmed by 7 bases and J by 1 base, 5 bases remained unmatched. The CDR3 nucleotides are TGTGCCAGCACATCGACAGGGGGATCCTATAATTCACCCCTCCACTTT. This translates into CASTSTGGSYNSPLHF.

This clonotype was detected only a few times. The V call is TRBV2, the J call TRBJ1-1, with D unresolved. The CDR3 has 13 amino acids. The germline V gene encodes CDR1 SNHLY and CDR2 FYNNEI. Trimming cost V 7 bases and J 3 bases, with 12 bases left between them. Here the CDR3 reads CASNLRQDTEAFF. The CDR3 coding sequence is TGTGCCAGCAACCTCAGGCAGGACACTGAAGCTTTCTTT.

This clonotype was found a few times. The chain has TRBV15 and TRBJ2-2; the match to TRBD2 covers 7 bases. Trimming took 1 base from V and 6 from J; bases not matched to a gene: 8. This CDR3 is built from 16 residues. Germline V gene lookup returns CDR1 LNHNV and CDR2 YYDKDF (reference sequence). CDR3 in amino acids: CATSRARGGFPGELFF. The DNA of the CDR3 is TGTGCCACCAGCAGAGCAAGGGGAGGGTTCCCCGGGGAGCTGTTTTTT.

The J gene is TRBJ2-3, the V gene TRBV6-4, with 9 bases fitting TRBD2. Germline V gene sequence: CDR1 MRHNA, CDR2 SNTAGT. The CDR3 is made up of 16 amino acids. J lost 5 bases, V lost 0 bases, and 6 bases had no gene match. DNA of the CDR3: TGTGCCAGCAGTGACTCGGCTAGCGGGGCAAAAGATACGCAGTATTTT. This encodes CASSDSASGAKDTQYF.

A few counts support this clonotype. The chain uses TRBV7-3 and TRBJ2-7; D perhaps matches TRBD1 (5 bases). This CDR3 is built from 14 residues. Germline CDR1 reads SGHTA; CDR2 reads FQGTGA. Trimming took 0 bases from V and 5 from J, leaving 11 bases between them. CDR3 sequence reads: CASSLTGVENEQYF. The CDR3 DNA reads as TGTGCCAGCAGCTTAACAGGGGTCGAAAACGAGCAGTACTTC. The entire variable domain, with the rest obtained from reference TRBV7-3 and TRBJ2-7, is as follows: GAGVSQTPSNKVTEKGKYVELRCDPISGHTALYWYRQSLGQGPEFLIYFQGTGAADDSGLPNDRFFAVRPEGSVSTLKIQRTERGDSAVYLCASSLTGVENEQYFGPGTRLTVT.

The chain is built from TRBV6-6 and TRBJ2-2; 13 bases match TRBD2. J gave up 7 bases and V 4 bases, and 3 bases lay outside the gene matches. Germline values: CDR1 MNHNY, CDR2 SVGAGI (reference sequence). The CDR3 extends over 15 amino acids. CDR3 nucleotides: TGTGCCAGCAGTTCACTAGCGGGGGGGAACGGGGAGCTGTTTTTT. Amino acid sequence: CASSSLAGGNGELFF.

V is TRBV14 and J is TRBJ2-1; unclear D gene. Germline V gene lookup returns CDR1 SGHDN and CDR2 FVKESK. V was clipped by 0 bases and J by 12 bases, with 12 bases between them. This CDR3 contains 13 residues. The CDR3 region has the DNA TGTGCCAGCAGCCAAGAGCCGCTCTTACCGCAGTTCTTC. Translation: CASSQEPLLPQFF.

The sample holds a few counts of this clonotype. The rearrangement uses TRBV7-8 and TRBJ1-5; 10 bases align to TRBD1. The CDR3 is 15 amino acids. J lost 7 bases, V lost 4 bases, and 7 bases had no gene match. Germline V CDR1 and CDR2: SGHVS, FQNEAQ. The CDR3 region is CASSSDRGPGQPQHF. The CDR3 DNA is TGTGCCAGCAGCTCAGACAGGGGGCCAGGGCAGCCCCAGCATTTT.

This chain connects TRBV6-5 to TRBJ1-1; the D is unclear. This CDR3 has 14 amino acids. V lost 0 bases to trimming and J lost 2 bases, with 7 bases between them. Germline V CDR1 and CDR2: MNHEY, SVGAGI. This CDR3 reads CASSYSYSNTEAFF. The CDR3 coding sequence is TGTGCCAGCAGTTACTCGTATTCTAACACTGAAGCTTTCTTT.

This clonotype was counted a few times. The V call is TRBV20-1, the J call TRBJ2-1; 8 bases agree with TRBD2. This CDR3 has 15 residues. Germline V gene data show CDR1 as DFQATT and CDR2 as SNEGSKA (reference sequence). V dropped 5 bases and J dropped 4; count of bases not matched to a gene: 10. CDR3 DNA sequence: TGCAGTGCTCCCGGGACTAGGGAACGATACAATGAGCAGTTCTTC. Translating it yields CSAPGTRERYNEQFF.

The rearrangement uses TRBV2 and TRBJ1-5; maybe TRBD1 (5 bases). The CDR3 runs 14 residues. Deletions cut 6 bases from V and 4 bases from J, with 13 bases between. The germline V gene encodes CDR1 SNHLY and CDR2 FYNNEI. The DNA for the CDR3 is TGTGCCAGCAGCGCTGCGGGGGTTAATCAGCCCCAGCATTTT. Translation gives CASSAAGVNQPQHF. The whole variable domain, remainder taken from reference TRBV2 and TRBJ1-5, is EPEVTQTPSHQVTQMGQEVILRCVPISNHLYFYWYRQILGQKVEFLVSFYNNEISEKSEIFDDQFSVERPDGSNFTLKIRSTKLEDSAMYFCASSAAGVNQPQHFGDGTRLSIL.

The gene calls are TRBV4-1 and TRBJ1-1; D is undetermined. Trimming shortened V by 0 bases and J by 0 bases, and 17 bases separated the two germline ends. Per the germline V gene, CDR1 is MGHRA and CDR2 is YSYEKL. The CDR3 has 18 amino acids. CDR3 coding DNA: TGCGCCAGCAGCCAAGATCGGGAGAACAGCCTTATGAACACTGAAGCTTTCTTT. Translation: CASSQDRENSLMNTEAFF.

This clonotype was counted between two and nine times. The V gene is TRBV5-1, the J gene TRBJ2-6, with D possibly TRBD1 on 6 matching bases. Trimming pared 0 bases from V and 4 bases from J, leaving 11 bases between. The CDR3 runs to 16 residues. Germline assignment: CDR1 SGHRS and CDR2 YFSETQ. CDR3 bases: TGCGCCAGCAGCTTGGTTACAGGGTCAGGGGCCAACGTCCTGACTTTC. This sequence encodes CASSLVTGSGANVLTF.

The rearrangement joins TRBV6-2 or TRBV6-3 to TRBJ2-6; D is ambiguous. V shed 4 bases and J shed 0 bases, with 7 bases lying between them. CDR1 MNHEY and CDR2 SVGEGT come from the germline V gene. This CDR3 contains 15 residues. CDR3 region: CASSSGHSGANVLTF. The CDR3 DNA reads TGTGCCAGCAGTTCGGGCCACTCTGGGGCCAACGTCCTGACTTTC.